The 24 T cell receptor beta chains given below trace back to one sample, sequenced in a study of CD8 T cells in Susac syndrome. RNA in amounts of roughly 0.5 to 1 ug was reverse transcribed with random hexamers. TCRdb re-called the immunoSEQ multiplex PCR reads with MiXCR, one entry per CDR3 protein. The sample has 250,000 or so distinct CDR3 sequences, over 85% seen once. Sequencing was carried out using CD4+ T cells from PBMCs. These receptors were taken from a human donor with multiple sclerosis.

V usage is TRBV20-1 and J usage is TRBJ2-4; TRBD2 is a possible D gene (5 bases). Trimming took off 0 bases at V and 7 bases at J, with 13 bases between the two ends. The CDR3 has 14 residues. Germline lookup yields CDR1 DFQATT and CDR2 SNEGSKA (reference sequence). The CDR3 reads CSARDPLATNIQYF. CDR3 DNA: TGCAGTGCTAGAGATCCCCTAGCCACTAACATTCAGTACTTC.

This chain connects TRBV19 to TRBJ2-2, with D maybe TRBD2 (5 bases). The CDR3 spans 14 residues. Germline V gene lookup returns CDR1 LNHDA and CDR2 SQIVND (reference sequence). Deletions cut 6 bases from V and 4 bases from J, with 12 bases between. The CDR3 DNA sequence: TGTGCCAGTAGAGTGCTAGCCCTCACCGGGGAGCTGTTTTTT. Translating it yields CASRVLALTGELFF. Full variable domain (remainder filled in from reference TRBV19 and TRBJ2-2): DGGITQSPKYLFRKEGQNVTLSCEQNLNHDAMYWYRQDPGQGLRLIYYSQIVNDFQKGDIAEGYSVSREKKESFPLTVTSAQKNPTAFYLCASRVLALTGELFFGEGSRLTVL.

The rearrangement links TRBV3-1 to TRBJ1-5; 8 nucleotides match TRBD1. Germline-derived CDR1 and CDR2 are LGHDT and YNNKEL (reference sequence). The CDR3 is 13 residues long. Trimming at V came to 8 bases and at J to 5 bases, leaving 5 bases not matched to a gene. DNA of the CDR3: TGTGCCAGCGGACAGGGAGTCTATCAGCCCCAGCATTTT. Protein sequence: CASGQGVYQPQHF.

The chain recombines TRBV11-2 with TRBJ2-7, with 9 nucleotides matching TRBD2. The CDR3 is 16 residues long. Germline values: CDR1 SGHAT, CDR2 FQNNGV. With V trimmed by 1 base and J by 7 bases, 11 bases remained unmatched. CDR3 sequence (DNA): TGTGCCAGCAGCTTAGCCCTCCCGCGGGGGGGCCGGGAGCAGTACTTC. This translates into CASSLALPRGGREQYF. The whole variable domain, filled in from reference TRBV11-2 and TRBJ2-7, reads EAGVAQSPRYKIIEKRQSVAFWCNPISGHATLYWYQQILGQGPKLLIQFQNNGVVDDSQLPKDRFSAERLKGVDSTLKIQPAKLEDSAVYLCASSLALPRGGREQYFGPGTRLTVT.

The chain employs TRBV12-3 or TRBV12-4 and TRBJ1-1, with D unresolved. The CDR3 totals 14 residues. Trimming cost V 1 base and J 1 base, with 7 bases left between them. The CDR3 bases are TGTGCCAGCAGTTTAGGGGGTGGGAACACTGAAGCTTTCTTT. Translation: CASSLGGGNTEAFF.

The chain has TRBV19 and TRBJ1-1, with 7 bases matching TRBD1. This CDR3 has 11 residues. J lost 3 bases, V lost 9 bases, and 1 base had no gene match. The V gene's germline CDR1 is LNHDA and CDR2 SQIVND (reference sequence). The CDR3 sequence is CASGQDTEAFF. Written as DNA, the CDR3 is TGTGCCAGCGGACAGGACACTGAAGCTTTCTTT.

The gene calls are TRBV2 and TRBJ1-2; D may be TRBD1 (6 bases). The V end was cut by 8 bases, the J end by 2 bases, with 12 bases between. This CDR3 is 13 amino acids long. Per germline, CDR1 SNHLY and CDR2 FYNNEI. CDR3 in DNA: TGTGCCAGCGGAGGGGGGCGCAACTATGGCTACACCTTC. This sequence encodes CASGGGRNYGYTF.

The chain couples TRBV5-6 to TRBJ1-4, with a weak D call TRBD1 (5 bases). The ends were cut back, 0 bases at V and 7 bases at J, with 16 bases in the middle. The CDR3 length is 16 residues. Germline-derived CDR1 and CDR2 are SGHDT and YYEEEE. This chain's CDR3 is CASSLEDPAGGEKLFF. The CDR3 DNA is TGTGCCAGCAGCTTGGAGGACCCGGCCGGGGGTGAAAAACTGTTTTTT.

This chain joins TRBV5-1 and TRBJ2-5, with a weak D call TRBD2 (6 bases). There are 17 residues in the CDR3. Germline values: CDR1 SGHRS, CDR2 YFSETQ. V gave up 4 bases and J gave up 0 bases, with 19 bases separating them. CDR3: CASSGGTLDLYQETQYF. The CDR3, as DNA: TGCGCCAGCAGCGGGGGGACCCTAGACCTCTACCAAGAGACCCAGTACTTC. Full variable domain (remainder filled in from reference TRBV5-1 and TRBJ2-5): KAGVTQTPRYLIKTRGQQVTLSCSPISGHRSVSWYQQTPGQGLQFLFEYFSETQRNKGNFPGRFSGRQFSNSRSEMNVSTLELGDSALYLCASSGGTLDLYQETQYFGPGTRLLVL.

Here the CDR3 DNA reads TGCAGCGTTTTGGGGGGCGCGGGCACAGATACGCAGTATTTT. It specifies CSVLGGAGTDTQYF. V and J are TRBV29-1 and TRBJ2-3, with D perhaps assigned TRBD1 or TRBD2 (6 bases each). Germline V CDR1 and CDR2: SQVTM, ANQGSEA. The CDR3 covers 14 residues. The V gene lost 5 bases and the J gene lost 1 base, with 13 bases spanning the gap.

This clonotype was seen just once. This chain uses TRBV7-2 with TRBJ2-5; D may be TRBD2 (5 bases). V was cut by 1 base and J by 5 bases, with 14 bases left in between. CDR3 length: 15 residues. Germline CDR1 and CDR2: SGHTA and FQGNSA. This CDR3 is CASSLEAARGETQYF. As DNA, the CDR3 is TGTGCCAGCAGCTTAGAAGCGGCCAGAGGGGAGACCCAGTACTTC.

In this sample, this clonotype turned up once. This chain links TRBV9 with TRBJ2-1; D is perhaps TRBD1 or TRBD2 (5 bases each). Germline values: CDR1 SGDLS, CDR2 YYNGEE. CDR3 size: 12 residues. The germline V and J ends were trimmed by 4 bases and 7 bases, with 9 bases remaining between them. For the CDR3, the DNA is TGTGCCAGCAGCCCAGAGGGGAATGAGCAGTTCTTC. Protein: CASSPEGNEQFF. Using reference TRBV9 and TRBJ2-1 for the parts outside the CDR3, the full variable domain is DSGVTQTPKHLITATGQRVTLRCSPRSGDLSVYWYQQSLDQGLQFLIQYYNGEERAKGNILERFSAQQFPDLHSELNLSSLELGDSALYFCASSPEGNEQFFGPGTRLTVL.

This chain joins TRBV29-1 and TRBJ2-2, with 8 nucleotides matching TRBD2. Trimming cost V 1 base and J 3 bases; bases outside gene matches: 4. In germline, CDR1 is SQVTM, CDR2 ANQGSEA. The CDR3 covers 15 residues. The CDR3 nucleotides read TGCAGCGTTGAAGGGCGGGGGGTGGACACCGGGGAGCTGTTTTTT. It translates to CSVEGRGVDTGELFF.

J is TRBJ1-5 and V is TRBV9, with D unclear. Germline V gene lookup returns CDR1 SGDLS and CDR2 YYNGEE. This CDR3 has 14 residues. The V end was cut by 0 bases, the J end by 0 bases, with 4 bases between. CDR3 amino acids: CASSVDPSNQPQHF. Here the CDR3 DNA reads TGTGCCAGCAGCGTAGATCCTAGCAATCAGCCCCAGCATTTT.

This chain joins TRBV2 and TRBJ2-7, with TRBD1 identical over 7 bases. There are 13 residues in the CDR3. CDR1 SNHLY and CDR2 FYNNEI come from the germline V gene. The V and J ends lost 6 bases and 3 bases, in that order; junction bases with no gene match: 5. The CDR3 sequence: CASRRTGLYEQYV. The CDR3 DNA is TGTGCCAGCAGACGGACAGGACTCTACGAGCAGTACGTC.

The CDR3 loop is CSAGTGGSYGYTF. The CDR3 DNA follows: TGCAGCGCCGGGACAGGGGGTAGCTATGGCTACACCTTC. The V gene is TRBV29-1, the J gene TRBJ1-2; 11 bases match TRBD1. CDR1 is SQVTM and CDR2 is ANQGSEA in the germline V gene. The CDR3 is 13 amino acids. V was clipped by 7 bases and J by 4 bases; unmatched bases: 5. Together with reference TRBV29-1 and TRBJ1-2, the CDR3 gives the full variable domain: SAVISQKPSRDICQRGTSLTIQCQVDSQVTMMFWYRQQPGQSLTLIATANQGSEATYESGFVIDKFPISRPNLTFSTLTVSNMSPEDSSIYLCSAGTGGSYGYTFGSGTRLTVV.

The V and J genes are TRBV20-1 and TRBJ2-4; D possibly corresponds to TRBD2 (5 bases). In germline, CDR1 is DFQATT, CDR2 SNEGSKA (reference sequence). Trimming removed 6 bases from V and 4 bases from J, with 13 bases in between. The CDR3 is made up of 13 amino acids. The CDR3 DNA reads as TGCAGTGCCGGACTGCCAGAAAAAAACATTCAGTACTTC. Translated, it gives CSAGLPEKNIQYF.

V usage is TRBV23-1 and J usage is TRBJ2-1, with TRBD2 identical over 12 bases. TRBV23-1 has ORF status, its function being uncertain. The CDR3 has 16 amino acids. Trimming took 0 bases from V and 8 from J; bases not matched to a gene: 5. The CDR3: CASSQSPSGGADEQFF. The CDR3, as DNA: TGCGCCAGCAGTCAATCCCCTAGCGGGGGGGCAGATGAGCAGTTCTTC.

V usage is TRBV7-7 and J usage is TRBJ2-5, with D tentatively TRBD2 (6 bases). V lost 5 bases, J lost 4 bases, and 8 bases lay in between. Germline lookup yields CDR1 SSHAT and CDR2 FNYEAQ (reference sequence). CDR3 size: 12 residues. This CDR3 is CASSQGLETQYF. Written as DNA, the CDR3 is TGTGCCAGCAGCCAGGGACTAGAGACCCAGTACTTC.

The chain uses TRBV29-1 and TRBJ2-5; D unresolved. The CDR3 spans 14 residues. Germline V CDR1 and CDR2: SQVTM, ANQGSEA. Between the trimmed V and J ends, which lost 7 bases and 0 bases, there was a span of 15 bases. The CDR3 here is CSAAASRNQETQYF. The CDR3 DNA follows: TGCAGCGCCGCTGCGAGCCGAAACCAAGAGACCCAGTACTTC. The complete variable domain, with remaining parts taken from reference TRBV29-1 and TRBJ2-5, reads SAVISQKPSRDICQRGTSLTIQCQVDSQVTMMFWYRQQPGQSLTLIATANQGSEATYESGFVIDKFPISRPNLTFSTLTVSNMSPEDSSIYLCSAAASRNQETQYFGPGTRLLVL.

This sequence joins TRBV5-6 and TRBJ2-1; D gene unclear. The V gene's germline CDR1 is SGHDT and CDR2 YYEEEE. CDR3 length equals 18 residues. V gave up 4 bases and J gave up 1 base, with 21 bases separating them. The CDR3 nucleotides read TGTGCCAGCAGCCTGAAGGGCCCCATCTTTGGGTCCTACAATGAGCAGTTCTTC. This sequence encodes CASSLKGPIFGSYNEQFF.

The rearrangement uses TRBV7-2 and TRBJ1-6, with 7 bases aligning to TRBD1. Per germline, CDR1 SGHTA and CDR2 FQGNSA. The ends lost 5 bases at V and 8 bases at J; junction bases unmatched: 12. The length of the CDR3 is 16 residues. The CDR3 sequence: CASSPRTGGTYSPLHF. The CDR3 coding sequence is TGTGCCAGCAGCCCCCGGACAGGAGGAACATATTCACCCCTCCACTTT. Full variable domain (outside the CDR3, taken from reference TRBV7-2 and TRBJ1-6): GAGVSQSPSNKVTEKGKDVELRCDPISGHTALYWYRQSLGQGLEFLIYFQGNSAPDKSGLPSDRFSAERTGGSVSTLTIQRTQQEDSAVYLCASSPRTGGTYSPLHFGNGTRLTVT.

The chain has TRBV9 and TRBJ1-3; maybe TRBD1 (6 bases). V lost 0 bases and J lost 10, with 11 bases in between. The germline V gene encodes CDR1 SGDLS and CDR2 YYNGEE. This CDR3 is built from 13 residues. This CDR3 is CASSVDPQGTIYF. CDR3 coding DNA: TGTGCCAGCAGCGTAGACCCCCAGGGGACCATATATTTT.

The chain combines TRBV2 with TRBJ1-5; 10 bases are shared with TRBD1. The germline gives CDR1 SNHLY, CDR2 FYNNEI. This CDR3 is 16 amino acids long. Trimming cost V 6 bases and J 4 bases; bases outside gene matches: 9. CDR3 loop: CASRTIGTGVNQPQHF. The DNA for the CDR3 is TGTGCCAGCAGGACAATCGGGACAGGGGTTAATCAGCCCCAGCATTTT.